This T cell receptor (beta chain) appears in the sequencing data of a study of CD8 T cells in ankylosing spondylitis. Study results and caveats: Both synovial fluid and blood in reactive arthritis had previously been reported to carry some motif variants. Those disease-linked clones were CD8+; they were also relatively rare in peripheral blood. Significantly higher representation of disease-linked clones was reported for matched ankylosing spondylitis synovial fluid. Apparently characteristic of ankylosing spondylitis blood was a TCR beta motif (fewer than ten highly homologous variants).

The V gene lost 2 bases and the J gene lost 4 bases, with 13 bases spanning the gap. The CDR3 extends over 15 amino acids. CDR1 and CDR2 (germline): SGHTA, FQGTGA. Quantitative 5'-RACE with molecular barcodes was used to make the TCR beta libraries. TCRdb re-analysed the 5' RACE reads in MiXCR, keeping a single row per CDR3 protein. The sample contains roughly 440,000 distinct CDR3 sequences, approximately 17% of which appear only once. About this clonotype: Its antigen is unidentified.

This clonotype originated in a male donor with ankylosing spondylitis. The sequencing input was blood, either unsorted or a sorted T cell fraction (not recorded which). The rearrangement joins TRBV7-3 to TRBJ2-3; D may be TRBD1 or TRBD2 (5 bases each). The CDR3 loop is CASSLYEGRADTQYF. As DNA, the CDR3 is TGTGCCAGCAGCTTATATGAGGGACGGGCAGATACGCAGTATTTT.